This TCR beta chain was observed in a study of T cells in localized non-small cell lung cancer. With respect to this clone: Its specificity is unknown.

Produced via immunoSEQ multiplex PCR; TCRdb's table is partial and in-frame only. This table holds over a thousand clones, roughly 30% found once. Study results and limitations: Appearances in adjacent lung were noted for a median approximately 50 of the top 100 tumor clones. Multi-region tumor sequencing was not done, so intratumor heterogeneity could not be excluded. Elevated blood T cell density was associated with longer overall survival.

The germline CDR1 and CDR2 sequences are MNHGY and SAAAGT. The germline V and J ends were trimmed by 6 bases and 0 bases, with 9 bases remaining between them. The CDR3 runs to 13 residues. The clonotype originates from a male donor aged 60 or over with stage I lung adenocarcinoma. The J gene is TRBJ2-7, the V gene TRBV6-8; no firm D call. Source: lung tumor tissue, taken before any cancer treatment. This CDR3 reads CASRLYGSYEQYF. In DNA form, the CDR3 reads TGTGCCAGCAGGCTGTATGGCTCCTACGAGCAGTACTTC.